Here is one T cell receptor (beta chain) with its context. Its antigen remains unknown. This record comes from a study of cytomegalovirus exposure and HLA in healthy donors. Study-wide findings and caveats: In vitro assays verified that a few CMV-associated chains recognized CMV antigens specifically. For most TCR beta V segments, an earlier analysis put the productive rate at about 87% or about 30% of the time.

The CDR3 covers 12 residues. Germline CDR1 SGHTA, CDR2 FQGTGA. V was clipped by 5 bases and J by 10 bases, with 14 bases between them. The PCR used 60 Vbeta and 13 Jbeta primers. Assay used: immunoSEQ multiplex PCR; TCRdb lists only in-frame clones, some missing. Of about 180,000 clones listed, roughly 76% were seen once; the top ten hold roughly 4.5%. This chain links TRBV7-3 with TRBJ1-2; perhaps TRBD1 as D (5 bases). The sample taken for sequencing was PBMCs. The TCR comes from a woman in her late teens or twenties in good health and CMV-seropositive. CDR3 residues: CASSPDNHDYTF. In nucleotides, the CDR3 is TGTGCCAGCAGCCCGGACAATCACGACTACACCTTC.